Each of the 32 T cell receptor beta chains below was sequenced from the same sample in a study of graft-versus-host responses after intestinal transplantation. The antigens for these receptors are not known. Repertoires were generated with immunoSEQ multiplex PCR, while TCRdb's copy carries only in-frame clones and drops some. The sample contains under 100,000 clones, around 83% of which appear only once. This specimen consisted of unstimulated CD4+ T cells sorted from spleen or lymph node cells, obtained before intestinal transplant. Receptor source: a human donor who received an intestinal transplant.

CDR3 nucleotide sequence: TGTGCCAGCAGCCACGGGACTAGCGGGAAAGAGACCCAGTACTTC. It codes for CASSHGTSGKETQYF. V gene TRBV7-7 combines with J gene TRBJ2-5, with TRBD2 matching 13 bases. With V trimmed by 5 bases and J by 3 bases, 3 bases remained unmatched. Germline V lookup: CDR1 SSHAT, CDR2 FNYEAQ (reference sequence). The CDR3 extends over 15 amino acids.

The chain couples TRBV5-4 to TRBJ2-7; D is uncertain. Germline V gene lookup returns CDR1 SGHNT and CDR2 YYREEE (reference sequence). This CDR3 has 14 residues. Deletions cut 0 bases from V and 3 bases from J, with 10 bases between. The CDR3 DNA is TGTGCCAGCAGCTTGGATCGAACGGTCTACGAGCAGTACTTC. Translating it yields CASSLDRTVYEQYF.

The chain employs TRBV28 and TRBJ1-4; 7 bases match TRBD1. Germline CDR1 reads MDHEN; CDR2 reads SYDVKM. The CDR3 sequence is 16 residues long. The V segment lost 4 bases and the J segment 14 bases; nucleotides outside the gene matches: 19. CDR3 in DNA: TGTGCCAGCAGTTCTCACCCCGGGACAGATTATAATCACCTGTTTTTT. It is translated as CASSSHPGTDYNHLFF.

This sequence joins TRBV7-9 and TRBJ1-2, with D possibly being TRBD1 (6 bases). Trimming stripped 1 base from V and 6 bases from J, with 12 bases between. The CDR3 consists of 14 residues. The germline gives CDR1 SEHNR, CDR2 FQNEAQ (reference sequence). The CDR3 region is CASSLDRELDGYTF. The CDR3 DNA is TGTGCCAGCAGCTTAGACAGGGAATTGGATGGCTACACCTTC.

V and J are TRBV19 and TRBJ1-1; D call uncertain. This CDR3 comprises 9 residues. V dropped 3 bases and J dropped 10 bases, with 3 bases sitting between them. Germline V gene lookup returns CDR1 LNHDA and CDR2 SQIVND (reference sequence). CDR3: CASSMRAFF. The CDR3 DNA reads TGTGCCAGTAGTATGAGAGCTTTCTTT.

This rearrangement joins TRBV5-1 to TRBJ1-2; D remains unclear. In germline, CDR1 is SGHRS, CDR2 YFSETQ. V lost 0 bases and J lost 6, with 12 bases in between. The length of the CDR3 is 14 residues. The CDR3 DNA follows: TGCGCCAGCAGCTTGGAGCGAGGATACGATGGCTACACCTTC. Residues: CASSLERGYDGYTF.

The V call is TRBV2, the J call TRBJ1-4; 7 positions match TRBD1. The CDR3 spans 14 residues. CDR1 is SNHLY and CDR2 is FYNNEI in the germline V gene. V trimming: 2 bases; J trimming: 7 bases; junction bases outside the gene matches: 4. In DNA form, the CDR3 reads TGTGCCAGCAGTGAATACAGGGGAGTTGAAAAACTGTTTTTT. Its translation: CASSEYRGVEKLFF.

The J gene is TRBJ2-7, the V gene TRBV28; tentative D call: TRBD2 (5 bases). CDR1 is MDHEN and CDR2 is SYDVKM in the germline V gene. CDR3 length: 15 amino acids. The germline V and J ends were trimmed by 3 bases and 2 bases, with 14 bases remaining between them. The CDR3 spells CASSFPGLKTYEQYF. The CDR3 nucleotides read TGTGCCAGCAGTTTTCCTGGACTGAAGACCTACGAGCAGTACTTC.

This chain connects TRBV4-1 to TRBJ2-3; maybe TRBD2 (6 bases). This CDR3 comprises 16 residues. CDR1 and CDR2 from the germline V gene are MGHRA and YSYEKL. V was clipped by 0 bases and J by 0 bases, with 10 bases between them. The CDR3 is CASSQEGGTSTDTQYF. DNA for the CDR3: TGCGCCAGCAGCCAAGAAGGTGGGACTAGCACAGATACGCAGTATTTT.

V and J are TRBV7-2 and TRBJ2-5, with D perhaps matching TRBD2 (6 bases). CDR1 and CDR2 (germline): SGHTA, FQGNSA. The CDR3 sequence is 15 residues long. Between the trimmed V and J ends, which lost 4 bases and 5 bases, there was a span of 17 bases. Here the CDR3 DNA reads TGTGCCAGCAGCTCCTCTAGCGCTCGACGGGAGACCCAGTACTTC. Protein sequence: CASSSSSARRETQYF. Drawing the rest from reference TRBV7-2 and TRBJ2-5, the complete variable domain is GAGVSQSPSNKVTEKGKDVELRCDPISGHTALYWYRQSLGQGLEFLIYFQGNSAPDKSGLPSDRFSAERTGGSVSTLTIQRTQQEDSAVYLCASSSSSARRETQYFGPGTRLLVL.

This chain links TRBV5-5 with TRBJ2-1; D is unresolved. V gave up 1 base and J gave up 5 bases, with 7 bases separating them. Germline V gene sequence: CDR1 SGHKS, CDR2 YYEKEE (reference sequence). This CDR3 comprises 13 residues. DNA of the CDR3: TGTGCCAGCAGCTTGCTTTCCCACAATGAGCAGTTCTTC. Protein sequence: CASSLLSHNEQFF.

The chain couples TRBV5-8 to TRBJ1-2, with a possible D match to TRBD1 (6 bases). The length of the CDR3 is 15 residues. Per the germline V gene, CDR1 is SGHTS and CDR2 is YDEGEE. V lost 4 bases to trimming and J lost 1 base, with 14 bases between them. CDR3 loop: CASSPKDSLNYGYTF. CDR3 bases: TGTGCCAGCAGCCCTAAGGACAGCCTTAACTATGGCTACACCTTC.

In this sample, this clone turned up a few times. CDR3 sequence: CSVDGPDRVNADTQYF. DNA for the CDR3: TGCAGCGTTGATGGTCCCGACAGGGTCAACGCAGATACGCAGTATTTT. V is TRBV29-1 and J is TRBJ2-3; 7 bases fit TRBD1. The V gene end was trimmed by 3 bases and the J gene end by 4 bases; junction bases not matched to a gene: 13. This CDR3 region has 16 residues. In germline, CDR1 is SQVTM, CDR2 ANQGSEA.

The J gene is TRBJ2-7, the V gene TRBV28; TRBD1 might be the D (5 bases). The CDR3 spans 15 residues. Trimming removed 5 bases from V and 1 base from J, with 15 bases in between. In germline, CDR1 is MDHEN, CDR2 SYDVKM. Here the CDR3 DNA reads TGTGCCAGCAGTAGCTCAGGCCAGGGTTCCTACGAGCAGTACTTC. Its protein is CASSSSGQGSYEQYF.

The chain is built from TRBV27 and TRBJ2-3; 8 bases line up with TRBD2. Germline loops: CDR1 MNHEY, CDR2 SMNVEV (reference sequence). Unmatched junction bases numbered 4, after V lost 8 bases and J lost 0 bases. The CDR3 is 14 residues long. The CDR3 region has the DNA TGTGCCAGCCCTACTAGCGGTAGCACAGATACGCAGTATTTT. Translated: CASPTSGSTDTQYF.

V usage is TRBV7-3 and J usage is TRBJ2-1; no firm D call. CDR3 length: 13 amino acids. Trimming took 5 bases from V and 7 from J, leaving 12 bases between them. Germline values: CDR1 SGHTA, CDR2 FQGTGA. The CDR3 DNA sequence: TGTGCCAGCAGCGCCACCATTCAGAATGAGCAGTTCTTC. Its protein product is CASSATIQNEQFF. The complete variable domain, with remaining parts taken from reference TRBV7-3 and TRBJ2-1, reads GAGVSQTPSNKVTEKGKYVELRCDPISGHTALYWYRQSLGQGPEFLIYFQGTGAADDSGLPNDRFFAVRPEGSVSTLKIQRTERGDSAVYLCASSATIQNEQFFGPGTRLTVL.

This clone has more than one count but fewer than ten. The chain uses TRBV29-1 and TRBJ2-7; 12 nucleotides line up with TRBD1. Germline V lookup: CDR1 SQVTM, CDR2 ANQGSEA. The CDR3 extends over 12 amino acids. V shed 7 bases, J shed 7 bases, and the junction held 5 bases outside the gene matches. CDR3 sequence (DNA): TGCAGCGCCTGGGACAGGGGGCGGGAGCAGTACTTC. This encodes CSAWDRGREQYF.

The chain joins TRBV11-3 to TRBJ1-2; the D gene is possibly TRBD1 (5 bases). Germline CDR1 SGHNT, CDR2 YENEEA. V was trimmed by 2 bases and J by 4 bases, leaving 8 bases between them. CDR3 length equals 13 residues. CDR3 nucleotides: TGTGCCAGCAGCTTAAGGGGAGGCTATGGCTACACCTTC. This encodes CASSLRGGYGYTF.

The V gene is TRBV10-3, the J gene TRBJ2-5, with D perhaps matching TRBD1 (5 bases). Trimming took off 4 bases at V and 3 bases at J, with 15 bases between the two ends. CDR1 ENHRY and CDR2 SYGVKD come from the germline V gene. The CDR3 covers 15 residues. The CDR3 region has the DNA TGTGCCATCAGTGGGGGCGCAGGGTGGGAAGAGACCCAGTACTTC. Translating it yields CAISGGAGWEETQYF.

A few counts support this clone. This chain uses TRBV4-2 with TRBJ2-3; TRBD2 aligns across 8 bases. The germline V gene encodes CDR1 LGHNA and CDR2 YNFKEQ. V lost 0 bases to trimming and J lost 4 bases; unmatched junction nucleotides: 6. There are 16 residues in the CDR3. CDR3 loop: CASSQEAPGGADTQYF. The CDR3 DNA reads as TGTGCCAGCAGCCAAGAGGCCCCCGGGGGGGCAGATACGCAGTATTTT.

This chain connects TRBV5-1 to TRBJ2-3; 11 positions match TRBD1. Germline CDR1 is SGHRS and CDR2 is YFSETQ. The J segment lost 3 bases and the V segment lost 3 bases, leaving 6 bases of the junction unmatched. The length of the CDR3 is 16 residues. For the CDR3, the DNA is TGCGCCAGCAGCTCCCTGGACAGGGGGCGAACAGATACGCAGTATTTT. Its protein is CASSSLDRGRTDTQYF.

This chain joins TRBV2 and TRBJ1-2, with 9 bases that match TRBD1. CDR1 is SNHLY, CDR2 FYNNEI, per germline. The V segment lost 2 bases and the J segment 8 bases; nucleotides outside the gene matches: 12. This CDR3 region has 16 residues. The CDR3 spells CASSEFRDRVVGGYTF. For the CDR3, the DNA is TGTGCCAGCAGTGAATTTAGGGACAGGGTGGTGGGAGGCTACACCTTC. The entire variable domain, with the rest obtained from reference TRBV2 and TRBJ1-2, is as follows: EPEVTQTPSHQVTQMGQEVILRCVPISNHLYFYWYRQILGQKVEFLVSFYNNEISEKSEIFDDQFSVERPDGSNFTLKIRSTKLEDSAMYFCASSEFRDRVVGGYTFGSGTRLTVV.

The J gene is TRBJ2-5, the V gene TRBV6-6; 14 bases match TRBD2. Trimming cost V 9 bases and J 4 bases; bases outside gene matches: 1. The CDR3 is made up of 13 amino acids. Germline-derived CDR1 and CDR2 are MNHNY and SVGAGI (reference sequence). CDR3 sequence reads: CASGLAGGETQYF. CDR3 sequence (DNA): TGTGCCAGTGGACTAGCGGGAGGAGAGACCCAGTACTTC.

This chain links TRBV6-6 with TRBJ1-5, with TRBD1 as a possible D gene (5 bases). The CDR3 spans 15 residues. Trimming pared 8 bases from V and 4 bases from J, leaving 18 bases between. Germline lookup yields CDR1 MNHNY and CDR2 SVGAGI (reference sequence). The CDR3 loop is CASASPDTRNQPQHF. CDR3 DNA sequence: TGTGCCAGCGCCTCCCCGGACACACGTAATCAGCCCCAGCATTTT.

The genes are TRBV6-6 and TRBJ2-6; D is undetermined. Germline CDR1 MNHNY, CDR2 SVGAGI (reference sequence). Trimming cost V 7 bases and J 3 bases, with 10 bases left between them. The CDR3 is 14 residues long. In DNA, the CDR3 is TGTGCCAGCACCTCGGCGGATGGGGCCAACGTCCTGACTTTC. Its protein product is CASTSADGANVLTF.

This chain connects TRBV2 to TRBJ2-2, with no clear D. Germline V gene data show CDR1 as SNHLY and CDR2 as FYNNEI. V lost 6 bases and J lost 6, with 11 bases in between. The CDR3 is 13 amino acids. The CDR3 here is CASRSLPAGELFF. CDR3 nucleotide sequence: TGTGCCAGCAGGTCCCTCCCCGCCGGGGAGCTGTTTTTT. Drawing the rest from reference TRBV2 and TRBJ2-2, the complete variable domain is EPEVTQTPSHQVTQMGQEVILRCVPISNHLYFYWYRQILGQKVEFLVSFYNNEISEKSEIFDDQFSVERPDGSNFTLKIRSTKLEDSAMYFCASRSLPAGELFFGEGSRLTVL.

About this clone: This specimen includes other DNA sequences encoding the same CDR3. The chain is built from TRBV5-6 and TRBJ2-7, with 8 bases that match TRBD1. Trimming cost V 2 bases and J 6 bases; bases outside gene matches: 13. Germline lookup yields CDR1 SGHDT and CDR2 YYEEEE. CDR3 size: 16 residues. The CDR3 DNA reads as TGTGCCAGCAGCTTCCCTCCGGGGCAGGGGGCAGGCGAGCAGTACTTC. Translated: CASSFPPGQGAGEQYF.

This chain uses TRBV5-4 with TRBJ2-7; D is possibly TRBD1 (5 bases). The V end was cut by 2 bases, the J end by 3 bases, with 9 bases between. CDR1 is SGHNT, CDR2 YYREEE, per germline (reference sequence). The CDR3 has 13 residues. The CDR3, as DNA: TGTGCCAGCAGCTTACAGGCAAGCTACGAGCAGTACTTC. This codes for CASSLQASYEQYF.

This clone was seen a handful of times. The chain joins TRBV6-5 to TRBJ1-1; D is undetermined. Germline V gene lookup returns CDR1 MNHEY and CDR2 SVGAGI. The ends were cut back, 5 bases at V and 5 bases at J, with 18 bases in the middle. The CDR3 has 15 residues. The CDR3 region is CASSPRKESRTEAFF. DNA for the CDR3: TGTGCCAGCAGTCCCCGGAAGGAGTCGAGGACTGAAGCTTTCTTT.

This chain joins TRBV7-8 and TRBJ2-2; 8 positions match TRBD2. V dropped 7 bases and J dropped 5; count of bases not matched to a gene: 12. The CDR3 is 16 residues long. In germline, CDR1 is SGHVS, CDR2 FQNEAQ. Here the CDR3 DNA reads TGTGCCAGCACAGCGGGCCGGCAGCGGGAGACCGGGGAGCTGTTTTTT. Protein product: CASTAGRQRETGELFF.

V gene TRBV19 combines with J gene TRBJ1-5; no reliable D call. The germline V gene has CDR1 LNHDA and CDR2 SQIVND (reference sequence). CDR3 length: 13 amino acids. Trimming stripped 6 bases from V and 5 bases from J, with 11 bases between. CDR3 loop: CASSPSSDQPQHF. The CDR3, as DNA: TGTGCCAGTAGCCCCAGTTCTGATCAGCCCCAGCATTTT.

The chain is built from TRBV10-3 and TRBJ1-1; tentatively, D is TRBD1 (6 bases). CDR3 size: 12 residues. V was clipped by 11 bases and J by 2 bases, with 12 bases between them. The germline V gene encodes CDR1 ENHRY and CDR2 SYGVKD. DNA for the CDR3: TGTGCCTCACAGGGTTACAACACTGAAGCTTTCTTT. Translated: CASQGYNTEAFF.